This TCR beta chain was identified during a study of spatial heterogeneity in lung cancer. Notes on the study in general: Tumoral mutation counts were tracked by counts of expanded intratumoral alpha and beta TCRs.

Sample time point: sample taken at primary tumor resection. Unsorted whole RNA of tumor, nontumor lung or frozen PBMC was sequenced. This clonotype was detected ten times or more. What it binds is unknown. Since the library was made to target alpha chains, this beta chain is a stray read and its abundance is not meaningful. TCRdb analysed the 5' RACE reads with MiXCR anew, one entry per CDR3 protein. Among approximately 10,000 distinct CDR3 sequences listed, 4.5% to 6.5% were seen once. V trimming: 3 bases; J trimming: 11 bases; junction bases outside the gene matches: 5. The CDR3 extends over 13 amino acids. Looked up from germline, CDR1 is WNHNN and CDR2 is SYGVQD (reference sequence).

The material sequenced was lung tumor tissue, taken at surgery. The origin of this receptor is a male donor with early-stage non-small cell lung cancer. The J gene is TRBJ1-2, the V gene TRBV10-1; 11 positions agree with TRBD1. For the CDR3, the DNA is TGCGCCAGCAGTGAAGGACAGGGGGCCGTTTACACCTTC. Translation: CASSEGQGAVYTF.